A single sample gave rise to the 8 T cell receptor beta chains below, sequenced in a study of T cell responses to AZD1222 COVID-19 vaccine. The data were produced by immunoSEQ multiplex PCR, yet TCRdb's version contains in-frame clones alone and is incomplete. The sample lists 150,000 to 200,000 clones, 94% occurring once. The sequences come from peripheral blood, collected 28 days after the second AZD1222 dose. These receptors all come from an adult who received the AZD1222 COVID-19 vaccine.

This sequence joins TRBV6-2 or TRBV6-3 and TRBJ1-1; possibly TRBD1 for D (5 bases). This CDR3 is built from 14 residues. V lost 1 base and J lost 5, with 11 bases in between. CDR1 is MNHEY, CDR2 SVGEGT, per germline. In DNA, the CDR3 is TGTGCCAGCAGTTACTTGGGGCGAGGGACTGAAGCTTTCTTT. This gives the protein CASSYLGRGTEAFF.

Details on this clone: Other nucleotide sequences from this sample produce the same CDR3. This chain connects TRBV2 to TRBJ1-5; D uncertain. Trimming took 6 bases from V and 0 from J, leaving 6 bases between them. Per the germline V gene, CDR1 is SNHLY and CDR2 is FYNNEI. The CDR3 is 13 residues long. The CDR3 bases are TGTGCCAGCAGGCGGGATAGCAATCAGCCCCAGCATTTT. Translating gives CASRRDSNQPQHF.

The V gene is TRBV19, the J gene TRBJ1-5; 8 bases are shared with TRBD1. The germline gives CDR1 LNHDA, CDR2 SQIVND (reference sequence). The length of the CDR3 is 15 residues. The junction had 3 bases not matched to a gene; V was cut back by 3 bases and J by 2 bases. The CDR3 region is CASSIEQGGNQPQHF. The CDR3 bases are TGTGCCAGTAGTATCGAACAGGGGGGCAATCAGCCCCAGCATTTT.

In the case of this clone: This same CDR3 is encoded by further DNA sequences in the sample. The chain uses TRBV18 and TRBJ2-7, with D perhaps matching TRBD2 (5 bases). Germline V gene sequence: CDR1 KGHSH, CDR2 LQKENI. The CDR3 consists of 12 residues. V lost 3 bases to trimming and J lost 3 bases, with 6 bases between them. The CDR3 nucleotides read TGTGCCAGCTCACCTGGAGGCTACGAGCAGTACTTC. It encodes CASSPGGYEQYF.

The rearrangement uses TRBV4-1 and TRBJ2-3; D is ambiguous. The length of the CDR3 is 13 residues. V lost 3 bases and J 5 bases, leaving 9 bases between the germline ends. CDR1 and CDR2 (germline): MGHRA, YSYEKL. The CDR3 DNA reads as TGCGCCAGCAGCCAGACCTCCGAAGATACGCAGTATTTT. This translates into CASSQTSEDTQYF.

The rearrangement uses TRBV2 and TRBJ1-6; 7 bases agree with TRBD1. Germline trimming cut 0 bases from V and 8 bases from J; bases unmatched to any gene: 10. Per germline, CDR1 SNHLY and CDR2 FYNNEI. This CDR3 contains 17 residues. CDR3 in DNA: TGTGCCAGCAGTGAAGCGCTTCGAGGCAGGGGGGATTCACCCCTCCACTTT. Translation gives CASSEALRGRGDSPLHF.

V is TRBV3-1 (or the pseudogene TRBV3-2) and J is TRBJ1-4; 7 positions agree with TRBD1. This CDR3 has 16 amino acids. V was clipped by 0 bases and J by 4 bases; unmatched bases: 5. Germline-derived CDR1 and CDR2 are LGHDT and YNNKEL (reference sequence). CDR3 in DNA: TGTGCCAGCAGCCAAGATCCGGGACAGCTTAATGAAAAACTGTTTTTT. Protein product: CASSQDPGQLNEKLFF.

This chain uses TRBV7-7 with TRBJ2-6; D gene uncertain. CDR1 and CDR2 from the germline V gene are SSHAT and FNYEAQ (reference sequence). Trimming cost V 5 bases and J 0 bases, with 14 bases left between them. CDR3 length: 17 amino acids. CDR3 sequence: CASSPMGRPSGANVLTF. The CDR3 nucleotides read TGTGCCAGCAGCCCCATGGGCCGGCCCTCTGGGGCCAACGTCCTGACTTTC.